Listed here are 2 T cell receptor beta chains from one sample, sequenced in a study of blood T cell repertoires in COVID-19. The repertoire was sequenced with immunoSEQ multiplex PCR; TCRdb's copy has only in-frame clones and lacks some. Here the sample spans a few hundred thousand clones, 85% to 90% being singletons. The sequenced sample consisted of peripheral blood. These receptors were taken from a woman between 25 and 40 years old with COVID-19, enrolled during active disease.

CDR3: CASSLVAGGPVFEQYF. CDR3 coding DNA: TGTGCCAGCAGTTTAGTAGCGGGGGGGCCCGTTTTTGAGCAGTACTTC. V and J are TRBV27 and TRBJ2-7; 11 nucleotides agree with TRBD2. Trimming cost V 2 bases and J 7 bases; bases outside gene matches: 10. Germline V gene data show CDR1 as MNHEY and CDR2 as SMNVEV (reference sequence). The CDR3 is 16 residues long.

The chain joins TRBV7-2 to TRBJ2-7; 9 nucleotides line up with TRBD2. This CDR3 region has 14 residues. Germline CDR1 is SGHTA and CDR2 is FQGNSA. The V gene end was trimmed by 3 bases and the J gene end by 2 bases; junction bases not matched to a gene: 2. Here the CDR3 DNA reads TGTGCCAGCAGCTTTCAGCGGGGGGCCTACGAGCAGTACTTC. It is translated as CASSFQRGAYEQYF.